Following are 4 T cell receptor beta chains from one sample sequenced in a study of shared clonotypes between healthy human individuals (dated by TCRdb to about 2020). Library construction relied on the immunoSEQ multiplex PCR assay. TCRdb holds this immuneACCESS table with in-frame rearrangements only. Some clones are missing; in checked studies, unresolved V genes explain under half, and the rest has no known cause. The sample has some 2,100,000 clones on record, approximately 95% of them singletons. The ten top clones hold over 0.1% of the sample. Sequencing was carried out using naive CD4+ T cells sorted from blood. What this sample's cell subset or site label stands for: CD45RA+ positively selected. These receptors were obtained from a man between 18 and 29 years old in good health.

This clone was observed once. The CDR3 loop reads CASSFPPSSYEQYF. The DNA of the CDR3 is TGCGCCAGCAGCTTCCCACCGTCATCCTACGAGCAGTACTTC. V gene TRBV5-1 combines with J gene TRBJ2-7; D ambiguous. From germline, CDR1 is SGHRS and CDR2 YFSETQ. V dropped 2 bases and J dropped 1 base, with 10 bases sitting between them. This CDR3 has 14 residues.

Concerning this clone itself: A read error may produce the germline difference seen at one junction end. The chain employs TRBV6-5 and TRBJ2-5, with no clear D. Germline CDR1 MNHEY, CDR2 SVGAGI. The CDR3 is 8 amino acids. The CDR3 nucleotides read TGTGCCAGCAGAAGAGACAACTTC. This sequence encodes CASRRDNF.

This chain connects TRBV10-3 to TRBJ1-6; 8 bases align to TRBD1. This CDR3 is built from 18 residues. CDR1 and CDR2 from the germline V gene are ENHRY and SYGVKD. The V segment lost 4 bases and the J segment 0 bases; nucleotides outside the gene matches: 8. The CDR3 is CAISGADRASSYNSPLHF. The CDR3 nucleotides read TGTGCCATCAGTGGGGCGGACAGGGCAAGCTCCTATAATTCACCCCTCCACTTT.

V usage is TRBV6-5 and J usage is TRBJ2-7, with 11 bases that match TRBD2. J gave up 4 bases and V 5 bases, and 4 bases lay outside the gene matches. The CDR3 extends over 14 amino acids. The germline gives CDR1 MNHEY, CDR2 SVGAGI. The CDR3 nucleotides are TGTGCCAGCAGTCAAGGGACTAGCGGATACGAGCAGTACTTC. Protein sequence: CASSQGTSGYEQYF.